This is a list of T cell receptor beta chains from one sample in a study of cytomegalovirus exposure and HLA in healthy donors. Method: immunoSEQ multiplex PCR; TCRdb's copy keeps in-frame clones and lacks some. The table lists 75,000 to 95,000 clones, less than 80% of them singletons. The sequenced material came from PBMCs. The origin of the receptors is a woman in her forties or fifties in good health and CMV-seropositive. The CDR3 runs from the conserved cysteine through the conserved F or W. The D gene is left open where the match is weak. Clone size, where shown, is once, few, many, or a class for clones that have expanded.

TRBV4-2	-	TRBJ2-7	-	CASSQVEGDYEQYF	TGTGCCAGCAGCCAAGTAGAGGGAGACTACGAGCAGTACTTC
TRBV4-3	TRBD1	TRBJ2-2	-	CASSQDWTGERTGELFF	TGCGCCAGCAGCCAAGATTGGACAGGGGAACGGACCGGGGAGCTGTTTTTT
TRBV18	-	TRBJ2-7	-	CASSPQGVGYEQYF	TGTGCCAGCTCACCACAGGGGGTTGGCTACGAGCAGTACTTC
TRBV6-5	TRBD1	TRBJ1-6	-	CASSYTSGTVRPPLHF	TGTGCCAGCAGTTACACCTCCGGGACAGTTAGACCACCCCTCCACTTT
TRBV27	TRBD2	TRBJ2-3	-	CASSFGLAGVLDTQYF	TGTGCCAGCAGTTTCGGACTAGCGGGGGTGTTAGATACGCAGTATTTT
TRBV2	-	TRBJ2-1	-	CASPKTGTRGQFF	TGTGCCAGCCCGAAAACCGGGACTCGCGGGCAGTTCTTC
TRBV30	-	TRBJ2-5	once	CAWSLPGQGQETQYF	TGTGCCTGGAGTTTACCGGGACAAGGCCAAGAGACCCAGTACTTC
TRBV27	TRBD2	TRBJ2-5	-	CASSSYYGGAGETQYF	TGTGCCAGCAGTTCATACTACGGGGGGGCCGGGGAGACCCAGTACTTC
TRBV7-2	TRBD1	TRBJ2-7	few	CASSSTGMGVYEQYF	TGTGCCAGCAGCTCGACAGGGATGGGCGTGTACGAGCAGTACTTC
TRBV5-1	-	TRBJ1-5	-	CASSLGTGNQPQHF	TGCGCCAGCAGCTTGGGGACAGGCAATCAGCCCCAGCATTTT
TRBV5-1	TRBD2	TRBJ2-7	-	CASSYSGAPEYEQYF	TGCGCCAGCAGCTATAGCGGGGCCCCGGAATACGAGCAGTACTTC
TRBV11-2	TRBD1	TRBJ2-7	-	CASSPDRVYYEQYF	TGTGCCAGCAGCCCTGACAGGGTCTACTACGAGCAGTACTTC
TRBV5-1	TRBD1	TRBJ2-3	-	CASSLGTGGWGTDTQYF	TGCGCCAGCAGCTTGGGGACAGGGGGCTGGGGCACAGATACGCAGTATTTT
TRBV19	TRBD2	TRBJ2-2	once	CASSKGLAGAGELFF	TGTGCCAGTAGTAAGGGACTAGCGGGGGCCGGGGAGCTGTTCTTT
TRBV30	TRBD1	TRBJ1-4	-	CAWTPGRDRDEKLFF	TGTGCCTGGACCCCCGGCCGGGACAGGGATGAAAAACTGTTTTTT
TRBV19	-	TRBJ1-6	-	CASSSGGVTGGSPLHF	TGTGCCAGTAGCTCCGGGGGGGTTACTGGCGGTTCACCCCTCCACTTT
TRBV28	-	TRBJ1-2	-	CASSDQGPYGYTF	TGTGCCAGCAGTGACCAGGGGCCCTATGGCTACACCTTC
TRBV2	TRBD1	TRBJ1-2	-	CASSVDRGYGYTF	TGTGCCAGCAGTGTGGACAGGGGCTATGGCTACACCTTC
TRBV29-1	-	TRBJ2-3	-	CGFRWTDTQYF	TGCGGTTTTCGGTGGACAGATACGCAGTATTTT
TRBV15	-	TRBJ2-3	-	CATSRATSTREYF	TGTGCCACCAGCAGAGCAACTAGCACGAGGGAGTATTTT
TRBV6-1	-	TRBJ1-5	few	CASSSAVRDQPQHF	TGTGCCAGCAGTTCAGCGGTTAGGGATCAGCCCCAGCATTTT
TRBV18	-	TRBJ1-6	-	CASSPEGIHSPLHF	TGTGCCAGCTCACCTGAGGGAATACACTCACCCCTCCACTTT
TRBV6-5	-	TRBJ1-3	-	CASTSRRGLGNTIYF	TGTGCCAGCACATCGCGGAGAGGACTTGGAAACACCATATATTTT